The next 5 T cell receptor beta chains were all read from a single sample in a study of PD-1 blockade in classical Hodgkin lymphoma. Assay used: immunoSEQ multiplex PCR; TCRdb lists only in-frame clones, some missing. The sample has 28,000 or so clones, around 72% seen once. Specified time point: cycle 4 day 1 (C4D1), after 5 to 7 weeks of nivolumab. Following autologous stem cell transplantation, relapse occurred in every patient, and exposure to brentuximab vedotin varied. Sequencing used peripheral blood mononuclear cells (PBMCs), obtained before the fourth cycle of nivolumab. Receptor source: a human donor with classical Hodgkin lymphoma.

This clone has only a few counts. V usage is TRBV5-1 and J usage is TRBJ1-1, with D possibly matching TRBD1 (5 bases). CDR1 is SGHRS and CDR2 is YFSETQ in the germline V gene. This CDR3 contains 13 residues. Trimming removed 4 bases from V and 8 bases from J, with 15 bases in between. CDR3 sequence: CASSTTGGTEAFF. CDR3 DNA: TGCGCCAGCAGCACGACGGGAGGGACGGAAGCTTTCTTT.

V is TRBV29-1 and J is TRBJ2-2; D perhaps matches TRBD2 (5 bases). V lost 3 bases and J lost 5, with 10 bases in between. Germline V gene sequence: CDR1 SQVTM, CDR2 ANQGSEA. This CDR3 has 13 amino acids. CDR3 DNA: TGCAGCGTTGATCTTAGGAGGACCGGGGAGCTGTTTTTT. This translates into CSVDLRRTGELFF.

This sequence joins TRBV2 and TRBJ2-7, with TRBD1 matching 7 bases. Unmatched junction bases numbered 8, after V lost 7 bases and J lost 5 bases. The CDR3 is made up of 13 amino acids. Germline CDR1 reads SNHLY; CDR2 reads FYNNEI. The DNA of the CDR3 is TGTGCCAGCACCCTGACAGGGTTCGACGAGCAGTACTTC. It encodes CASTLTGFDEQYF.

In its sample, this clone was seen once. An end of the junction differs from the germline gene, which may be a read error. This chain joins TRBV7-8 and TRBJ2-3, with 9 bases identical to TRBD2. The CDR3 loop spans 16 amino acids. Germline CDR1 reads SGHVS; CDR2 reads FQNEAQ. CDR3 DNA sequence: TGTACCAGCAGCCGCAAAGCGGGAGGTAGCACAGATACGCAGTATTTT. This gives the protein CTSSRKAGGSTDTQYF.

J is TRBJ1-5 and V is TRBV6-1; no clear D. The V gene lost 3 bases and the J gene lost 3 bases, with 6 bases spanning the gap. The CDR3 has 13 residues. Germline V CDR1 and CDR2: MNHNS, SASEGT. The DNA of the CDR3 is TGTGCCAGCAGTGAGGGTAACAATCAGCCCCAGCATTTT. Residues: CASSEGNNQPQHF.